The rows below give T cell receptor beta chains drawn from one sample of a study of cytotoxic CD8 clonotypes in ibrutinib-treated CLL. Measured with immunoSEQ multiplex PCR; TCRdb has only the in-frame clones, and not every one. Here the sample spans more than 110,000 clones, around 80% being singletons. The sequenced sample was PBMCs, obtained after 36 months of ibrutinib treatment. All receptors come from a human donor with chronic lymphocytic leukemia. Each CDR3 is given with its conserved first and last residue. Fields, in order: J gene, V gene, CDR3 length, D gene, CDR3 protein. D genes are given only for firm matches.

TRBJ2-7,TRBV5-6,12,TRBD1,CASSGQGYEQYF
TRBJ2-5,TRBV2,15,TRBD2,CASSRGLAGEETQYF
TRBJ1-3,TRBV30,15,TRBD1,CAWCLGQGRGNTIYF
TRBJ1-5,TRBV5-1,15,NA,CASSPLPTSNQPQHF
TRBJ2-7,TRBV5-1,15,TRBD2,CASSLSGGPTYEQYF
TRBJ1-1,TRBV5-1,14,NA,CASSRTGLLTEAFF
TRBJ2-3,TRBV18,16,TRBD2,CATEPMNSGDTDTQYF
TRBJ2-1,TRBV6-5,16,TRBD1,CASSYSARDRRVGQFF
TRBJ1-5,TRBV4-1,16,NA,CASSQESGGFGQPQHF
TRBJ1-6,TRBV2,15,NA,CASSSSRAYNSPLHF
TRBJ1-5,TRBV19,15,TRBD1,CASYPGTGHNQPQHF
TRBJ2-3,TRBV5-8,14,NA,CASSFRVRTDTQYF
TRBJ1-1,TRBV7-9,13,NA,CASSLSANTEAFF